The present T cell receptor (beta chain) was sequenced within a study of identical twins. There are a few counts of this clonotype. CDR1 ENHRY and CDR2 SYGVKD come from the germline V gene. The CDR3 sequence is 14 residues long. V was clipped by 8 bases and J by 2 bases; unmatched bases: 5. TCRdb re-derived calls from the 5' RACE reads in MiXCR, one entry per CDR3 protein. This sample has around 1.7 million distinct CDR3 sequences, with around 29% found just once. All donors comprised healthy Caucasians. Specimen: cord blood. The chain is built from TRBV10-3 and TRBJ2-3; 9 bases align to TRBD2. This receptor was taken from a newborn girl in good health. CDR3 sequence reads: CAIAGTSFTDTQYF. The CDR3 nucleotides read TGTGCCATCGCCGGGACTAGCTTCACAGATACGCAGTATTTT.